These 21 T cell receptor beta chains originate from one sample sequenced in a study of blood T cell repertoires in COVID-19. The method was immunoSEQ multiplex PCR; TCRdb's version includes in-frame clones alone and lacks a portion of them. This table has more than 100,000 clones, over 75% appearing once. Specimen: peripheral blood. The receptors shown here come from a woman aged 60 to 75 with acute or convalescent COVID-19.

The chain combines TRBV27 with TRBJ2-1; a weak D match, TRBD2 (5 bases). Germline assignment: CDR1 MNHEY and CDR2 SMNVEV (reference sequence). This CDR3 has 16 residues. With 8 bases removed from V and 1 base from J, the gap between germline ends came to 18 bases. The CDR3 DNA reads TGTGCCAGCGCACCGGGCGGGCTGCGGTCCTACAATGAGCAGTTCTTC. Protein product: CASAPGGLRSYNEQFF.

The chain couples TRBV3-1 (or the pseudogene TRBV3-2) to TRBJ2-1; 13 bases are a match to TRBD2. The CDR3 consists of 18 residues. The V gene's germline CDR1 is LGHDT and CDR2 YNNKEL (reference sequence). V trimming: 1 base; J trimming: 7 bases; junction bases outside the gene matches: 10. In DNA, the CDR3 is TGTGCCAGCAGCCAAGGGGGGACTAGCGGGGTGTGGGTAAATGAGCAGTTCTTC. This codes for CASSQGGTSGVWVNEQFF.

The genes are TRBV28 and TRBJ2-1, with D perhaps matching TRBD2 (5 bases). CDR1 is MDHEN and CDR2 is SYDVKM in the germline V gene. This CDR3 has 14 residues. V was shortened by 5 bases and J by 0 bases, with 8 bases between the two germline ends. Written as DNA, the CDR3 is TGTGCCAGCAGTCTAGCTAGCTCCTACAATGAGCAGTTCTTC. Translating it yields CASSLASSYNEQFF.

A note on this clone: The sample holds other DNA sequences that translate to the same CDR3. The chain recombines TRBV5-1 with TRBJ2-3, with D possibly matching TRBD2 (6 bases). Trimming removed 0 bases from V and 1 base from J, with 6 bases in between. The CDR3 sequence is 14 residues long. CDR1 is SGHRS, CDR2 YFSETQ, per germline. The CDR3, as DNA: TGCGCCAGCAGCTTGGCGGGGGGCACAGATACGCAGTATTTT. Its protein product is CASSLAGGTDTQYF.

This clone was counted only a few times. The CDR3 nucleotides are TGTGCCAGCAGCTTAGGGACAGCGGGAAGCACAGATACGCAGTATTTT. It is translated as CASSLGTAGSTDTQYF. The genes are TRBV7-6 and TRBJ2-3, with TRBD2 as a possible D gene (7 bases). The germline V gene has CDR1 SGHVS and CDR2 FNYEAQ. This CDR3 has 16 residues. V shed 1 base and J shed 0 bases, with 11 bases lying between them.

This rearrangement joins TRBV18 to TRBJ1-2, with a possible D match to TRBD1 (5 bases). The germline V gene encodes CDR1 KGHSH and CDR2 LQKENI. V was clipped by 3 bases and J by 7 bases, with 15 bases between them. This CDR3 comprises 14 residues. CDR3 nucleotide sequence: TGTGCCAGCTCACCCGCCGCGGGGGTTGGTGGCTACACCTTC. Protein sequence: CASSPAAGVGGYTF.

Remarks on this clone: Sequence at one end of the junction differs from germline and may be a read error. The rearrangement uses TRBV27 and TRBJ1-2; tentatively, D is TRBD1 (5 bases). This CDR3 contains 12 residues. Germline values: CDR1 MNHEY, CDR2 SMNVEV (reference sequence). CDR3 coding DNA: TGTGCCAGCAGCCGGGACTTCACTACCCGCCACTTC. Residues: CASSRDFTTRHF.

The V and J genes are TRBV7-8 and TRBJ2-2; D is uncertain. The CDR3 sequence is 16 residues long. In germline, CDR1 is SGHVS, CDR2 FQNEAQ. With 3 bases removed from V and 2 bases from J, the gap between germline ends came to 13 bases. The CDR3: CASSFLSNPNTGELFF. DNA of the CDR3: TGTGCCAGCAGCTTTCTTAGCAACCCAAACACCGGGGAGCTGTTTTTT.

J is TRBJ2-1 and V is TRBV7-2; tentative D call: TRBD2 (6 bases). The ends were cut back, 1 base at V and 4 bases at J, with 14 bases in the middle. This CDR3 has 16 residues. Germline V gives CDR1 SGHTA, CDR2 FQGNSA. The CDR3 DNA reads as TGTGCCAGCAGCTTAGATCACAGCGGGCTTTACAATGAGCAGTTCTTC. Its protein product is CASSLDHSGLYNEQFF.

The chain couples TRBV6-1 to TRBJ1-2; 8 bases are shared with TRBD1. The CDR3 sequence is 14 residues long. CDR1 and CDR2 from the germline V gene are MNHNS and SASEGT. Germline trimming cut 3 bases from V and 8 bases from J; bases unmatched to any gene: 8. CDR3 protein: CASSDPGGDRGYTF. The CDR3 DNA reads TGTGCCAGCAGTGACCCAGGGGGCGACCGCGGCTACACCTTC.

The J gene is TRBJ2-7, the V gene TRBV12-3 or TRBV12-4; no clear D gene. The CDR3 is 13 amino acids. V gave up 7 bases and J gave up 5 bases, with 15 bases separating them. CDR3 residues: CASTLGPENEQYV. The CDR3, as DNA: TGTGCCAGCACCCTTGGGCCCGAAAACGAGCAGTACGTC.

The sample holds a few counts of this clone. The chain employs TRBV9 and TRBJ1-1, with D hard to call. This CDR3 contains 14 residues. The V gene's germline CDR1 is SGDLS and CDR2 YYNGEE. The ends were cut back, 0 bases at V and 5 bases at J, with 11 bases in the middle. CDR3 bases: TGTGCCAGCAGCGTAGGGAGGGTAAGGACTGAAGCTTTCTTT. Protein product: CASSVGRVRTEAFF.

The chain employs TRBV5-6 and TRBJ2-2, with TRBD2 as a possible D gene (6 bases). CDR1 and CDR2 (germline): SGHDT, YYEEEE. V shed 2 bases and J shed 4 bases, with 15 bases lying between them. The CDR3 runs to 16 residues. CDR3 in amino acids: CASSFAARRGTGELFF. Written as DNA, the CDR3 is TGTGCCAGCAGCTTCGCAGCCCGGCGGGGCACCGGGGAGCTGTTTTTT. The full variable domain, completed using reference TRBV5-6 and TRBJ2-2, is DAGVTQSPTHLIKTRGQQVTLRCSPKSGHDTVSWYQQALGQGPQFIFQYYEEEERQRGNFPDRFSGHQFPNYSSELNVNALLLGDSALYLCASSFAARRGTGELFFGEGSRLTVL.

V is TRBV19 and J is TRBJ2-1, with 8 nucleotides matching TRBD2. The CDR3 consists of 13 residues. J gave up 8 bases and V 4 bases, and 4 bases lay outside the gene matches. CDR1 is LNHDA, CDR2 SQIVND, per germline (reference sequence). The CDR3 reads CASSKREYDEQFF. CDR3 coding DNA: TGTGCCAGTAGTAAGCGGGAGTACGATGAGCAGTTCTTC.

The CDR3 reads CASSSPRLPPYEQYF. CDR3 nucleotide sequence: TGTGCCAGCAGTTCCCCCAGACTGCCCCCCTACGAGCAGTACTTC. This sequence joins TRBV27 and TRBJ2-7; D unclear. Germline lookup yields CDR1 MNHEY and CDR2 SMNVEV (reference sequence). This CDR3 is 15 amino acids long. Trimming took 4 bases from V and 2 from J, leaving 15 bases between them.

The chain links TRBV5-1 to TRBJ2-3; no clear D. Trimming cost V 0 bases and J 2 bases, with 4 bases left between them. The CDR3 contains 13 residues. Germline CDR1 and CDR2: SGHRS and YFSETQ. The CDR3 spells CASSLGYTDTQYF. As DNA, the CDR3 is TGCGCCAGCAGCTTGGGCTACACAGATACGCAGTATTTT.

This chain uses TRBV3-1 (or the pseudogene TRBV3-2) with TRBJ2-1; 7 nucleotides match TRBD2. There are 15 residues in the CDR3. Germline CDR1 reads LGHDT; CDR2 reads YNNKEL (reference sequence). Trimming took 1 base from V and 4 from J; bases not matched to a gene: 4. This CDR3 reads CASSQGGSMYNEQFF. As DNA, the CDR3 is TGTGCCAGCAGCCAAGGCGGGAGCATGTACAATGAGCAGTTCTTC.

About this clone itself: This sample also contains other DNA sequences that code for the same CDR3. The V gene is TRBV6-5, the J gene TRBJ1-2; no firm D call. Germline lookup yields CDR1 MNHEY and CDR2 SVGAGI. This CDR3 is 13 amino acids long. The V gene lost 0 bases and the J gene lost 8 bases, with 10 bases spanning the gap. The CDR3 bases are TGTGCCAGCAGTTACTCTTGGGGAGACGGCTACACCTTC. Amino acid sequence: CASSYSWGDGYTF.

The J gene is TRBJ2-7, the V gene TRBV6-5, with 9 bases aligning to TRBD1. Germline V gene data show CDR1 as MNHEY and CDR2 as SVGAGI. Germline trimming cut 6 bases from V and 5 bases from J; bases unmatched to any gene: 11. The CDR3 covers 15 residues. Here the CDR3 reads CASRNRGRPPHEQYV. The CDR3 nucleotides read TGTGCCAGCAGAAACAGGGGGCGCCCCCCTCACGAGCAGTACGTC.

J is TRBJ1-2 and V is TRBV5-8; TRBD1 aligns across 8 bases. Germline assignment: CDR1 SGHTS and CDR2 YDEGEE. With 2 bases clipped from V and 4 bases from J, the junction kept 1 base outside the gene matches. This CDR3 spans 13 amino acids. CDR3: CASSFQGAYGYTF. For the CDR3, the DNA is TGTGCCAGCAGCTTCCAGGGGGCCTATGGCTACACCTTC.

The V and J genes are TRBV19 and TRBJ2-7, with 11 bases lining up with TRBD2. The V gene end was trimmed by 6 bases and the J gene end by 3 bases; junction bases not matched to a gene: 4. The CDR3 totals 14 residues. CDR1 and CDR2 from the germline V gene are LNHDA and SQIVND (reference sequence). This CDR3 is CASSGLAGIYEQYF. CDR3 sequence (DNA): TGTGCCAGTAGCGGACTAGCGGGTATCTACGAGCAGTACTTC.